These 6 T cell receptor beta chains originate from one sample sequenced in a study of T cell responses to AZD1222 COVID-19 vaccine. Libraries were prepared by immunoSEQ multiplex PCR; TCRdb keeps only in-frame clonotypes and omits some of them. The table has about 140,000 clones, approximately 89% seen once; the top ten hold roughly 1.2%. The sequencing here drew on peripheral blood, taken 28 days after the second AZD1222 dose. These receptors all come from an adult who received the AZD1222 COVID-19 vaccine.

The rearrangement joins TRBV7-7 to TRBJ2-1; D uncertain. CDR1 and CDR2 (germline): SSHAT, FNYEAQ (reference sequence). Trimming took off 5 bases at V and 5 bases at J, with 13 bases between the two ends. This CDR3 region has 14 residues. The CDR3 DNA reads TGTGCCAGCAGCCCCAGCCCCAAAGACAATGAGCAGTTCTTC. Its protein is CASSPSPKDNEQFF.

This clone ranks as medium-sized. J is TRBJ1-2 and V is TRBV5-4, with D possibly being TRBD1 (5 bases). Germline CDR1 reads SGHNT; CDR2 reads YYREEE (reference sequence). The CDR3 is 15 amino acids. V was shortened by 4 bases and J by 5 bases, with 18 bases between the two germline ends. The CDR3 is CASSQDTGYPYGYTF. The CDR3, as DNA: TGTGCCAGCAGCCAGGACACGGGTTACCCATATGGCTACACCTTC.

This chain connects TRBV28 to TRBJ1-1; D may be TRBD1 (6 bases). V lost 6 bases and J lost 5, with 25 bases in between. CDR3 length equals 17 residues. Germline V gene data show CDR1 as MDHEN and CDR2 as SYDVKM. Here the CDR3 reads CASSPSRGRRIWTEAFF. The CDR3, as DNA: TGTGCCAGCAGCCCCTCCCGGGGGCGCCGGATTTGGACTGAAGCTTTCTTT.

The V call is TRBV6-6, the J call TRBJ1-1, with D possibly TRBD1 on 6 matching bases. The germline V gene encodes CDR1 MNHNY and CDR2 SVGAGI (reference sequence). CDR3 length: 13 amino acids. Trimming shortened V by 7 bases and J by 6 bases, and 15 bases separated the two germline ends. CDR3 DNA sequence: TGTGCCAGCACCCGGGGCAGGGGAGCTGAAGCTTTCTTT. It encodes CASTRGRGAEAFF.

In DNA form, the CDR3 reads TGTGCCAGCAGCTTGGAAGGCAGCCCCTACGAGCAGTACTTC. This sequence encodes CASSLEGSPYEQYF. The V and J genes are TRBV5-4 and TRBJ2-7; D remains ambiguous. Germline values: CDR1 SGHNT, CDR2 YYREEE (reference sequence). The CDR3 totals 14 residues. The V gene lost 0 bases and the J gene lost 2 bases, with 9 bases spanning the gap.

The chain uses TRBV28 and TRBJ1-2; weak D call: TRBD1 (5 bases). The germline V gene has CDR1 MDHEN and CDR2 SYDVKM. V was trimmed by 8 bases and J by 8 bases, leaving 18 bases between them. The length of the CDR3 is 13 residues. The CDR3 spells CASRGDGSGGYTF. The DNA of the CDR3 is TGTGCCAGCCGCGGGGACGGGTCTGGGGGCTACACCTTC.